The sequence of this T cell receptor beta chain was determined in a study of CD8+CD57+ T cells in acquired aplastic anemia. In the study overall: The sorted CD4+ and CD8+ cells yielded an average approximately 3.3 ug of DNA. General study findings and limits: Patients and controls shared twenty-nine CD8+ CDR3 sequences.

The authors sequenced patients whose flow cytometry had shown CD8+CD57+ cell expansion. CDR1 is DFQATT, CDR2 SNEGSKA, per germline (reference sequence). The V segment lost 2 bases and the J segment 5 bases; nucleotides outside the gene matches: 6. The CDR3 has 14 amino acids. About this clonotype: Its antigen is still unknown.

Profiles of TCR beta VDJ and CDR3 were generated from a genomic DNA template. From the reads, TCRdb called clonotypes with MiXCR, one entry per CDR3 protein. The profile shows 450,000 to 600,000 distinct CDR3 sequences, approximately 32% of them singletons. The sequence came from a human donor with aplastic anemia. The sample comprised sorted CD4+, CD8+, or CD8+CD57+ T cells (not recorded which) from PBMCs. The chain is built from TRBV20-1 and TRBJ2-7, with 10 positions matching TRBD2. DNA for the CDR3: TGCAGTGCTAGACCGGGACTAGCGAGGAACGAGCAGTACTTC. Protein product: CSARPGLARNEQYF.